Each of the 9 T cell receptor beta chains below was sequenced from the same sample in a study of lymphopenia after photon versus proton radiotherapy. Clones were read by immunoSEQ multiplex PCR, and TCRdb kept only the in-frame ones, dropping some. The data contain tens of thousands of clones, 92% of them singletons. Here the sequenced sample was peripheral blood, taken from a patient treated with photon-based radiotherapy. Receptors were obtained from a man aged 60 to 69 with cholangiocarcinoma.

The V gene is TRBV19, the J gene TRBJ2-7; weak D call: TRBD1 (5 bases). The V gene's germline CDR1 is LNHDA and CDR2 SQIVND (reference sequence). The CDR3 extends over 14 amino acids. The V and J ends lost 6 bases and 0 bases respectively, with 12 bases between them. This CDR3 reads CASSSPGPSYEQYF. The CDR3 nucleotides read TGTGCCAGTAGCAGCCCAGGGCCCTCCTACGAGCAGTACTTC.

The DNA of the CDR3 is TGTGCCAGCAGCGTACGGGGGTCTGAGCAGTTCTTC. Protein product: CASSVRGSEQFF. The chain carries TRBV2 and TRBJ2-1; D may be TRBD2 (6 bases). Germline assignment: CDR1 SNHLY and CDR2 FYNNEI. Trimming removed 6 bases at V and 9 bases at J, with 12 bases between. This CDR3 has 12 residues.

The V call is TRBV28, the J call TRBJ2-5; D gene ambiguous. Germline V CDR1 and CDR2: MDHEN, SYDVKM. This CDR3 has 13 amino acids. V lost 2 bases and J 0 bases, leaving 4 bases between the germline ends. CDR3 in DNA: TGTGCCAGCAGTTTAGACAACCAAGAGACCCAGTACTTC. It specifies CASSLDNQETQYF.

V and J are TRBV18 and TRBJ2-7; 7 bases align to TRBD2. Germline V gene sequence: CDR1 KGHSH, CDR2 LQKENI. V lost 2 bases, J lost 6 bases, and 10 bases stayed unmatched. The CDR3 totals 15 residues. The CDR3 nucleotides read TGTGCCAGCTCACCATTGCCGGGACGCGGGGGCGAGCAGTACTTC. This gives the protein CASSPLPGRGGEQYF.

This CDR3 reads CASTDSNQPQHF. The CDR3 DNA sequence: TGTGCCAGCACTGATAGCAATCAGCCCCAGCATTTT. The chain carries TRBV2 and TRBJ1-5; D is unresolved. The germline gives CDR1 SNHLY, CDR2 FYNNEI. The CDR3 covers 12 residues. V was clipped by 7 bases and J by 0 bases, with 4 bases between them.

The V gene is TRBV15, the J gene TRBJ1-1; no reliable D call. Trimming took 3 bases from V and 5 from J, leaving 10 bases between them. This CDR3 contains 13 residues. The germline CDR1 and CDR2 sequences are LNHNV and YYDKDF (reference sequence). The DNA for the CDR3 is TGTGCCACCAGCAGTGAAAGGCAGACTGAAGCTTTCTTT. Its translation: CATSSERQTEAFF.

The rearrangement joins TRBV11-3 to TRBJ2-7; D is uncertain. This CDR3 is 14 amino acids long. Germline V gene lookup returns CDR1 SGHNT and CDR2 YENEEA. Trimming pared 2 bases from V and 0 bases from J, leaving 8 bases between. CDR3 protein: CASSLTVNSYEQYF. CDR3 in DNA: TGTGCCAGCAGCTTAACCGTAAACTCCTACGAGCAGTACTTC.

The chain has TRBV5-1 and TRBJ2-2, with a weak D call TRBD2 (7 bases). Trimming pared 3 bases from V and 3 bases from J, leaving 15 bases between. This CDR3 spans 16 amino acids. Germline lookup yields CDR1 SGHRS and CDR2 YFSETQ. Here the CDR3 DNA reads TGCGCCAGCAGCTCCTTAGGGGGAGGGGACACCGGGGAGCTGTTTTTT. Protein: CASSSLGGGDTGELFF.

The rearrangement uses TRBV19 and TRBJ1-5; 7 nucleotides match TRBD1. CDR1 and CDR2 (germline): LNHDA, SQIVND (reference sequence). The CDR3 is made up of 14 amino acids. With 8 bases clipped from V and 11 bases from J, the junction kept 15 bases outside the gene matches. The CDR3 region has the DNA TGTGCCAGTGGAGCCCCCGGGACAGTCAGAGCCCAGCATTTT. Amino acid sequence: CASGAPGTVRAQHF.